The 27 T cell receptor beta chains below were found in one sample sequenced in a study of memory CD4+ T cells and cytomegalovirus serostatus. The sort gate was single viable CD3+CD4+CD8-CD45RO+ cells for memory CD4+ T cells. Repertoires were generated with immunoSEQ multiplex PCR, while TCRdb's copy carries only in-frame clones and drops some. Of tens of thousands of clones in the sample, roughly 79% were seen once. The specimen sequenced was memory CD4+ T cells from blood. The receptors come from an adult in good health and CMV-seronegative.

V and J are TRBV7-2 and TRBJ2-1, with 8 bases matching TRBD2. V lost 4 bases, J lost 6 bases, and 11 bases stayed unmatched. Per the germline V gene, CDR1 is SGHTA and CDR2 is FQGNSA. The CDR3 extends over 16 amino acids. In DNA, the CDR3 is TGTGCCAGCAGCTACCAAGCGGGAGTATTGTCCAATGAGCAGTTCTTC. Protein sequence: CASSYQAGVLSNEQFF.

The rearrangement joins TRBV15 to TRBJ1-4; a possible D gene is TRBD1 (6 bases). Germline CDR1 and CDR2: LNHNV and YYDKDF (reference sequence). The CDR3 spans 14 residues. Trimming removed 0 bases at V and 8 bases at J, with 10 bases between. CDR3 coding DNA: TGTGCCACCAGCAGAGATCCTCAGGGGGAAAAACTGTTTTTT. Translating gives CATSRDPQGEKLFF. Drawing the rest from reference TRBV15 and TRBJ1-4, the complete variable domain is DAMVIQNPRYQVTQFGKPVTLSCSQTLNHNVMYWYQQKSSQAPKLLFHYYDKDFNNEADTPDNFQSRRPNTSFCFLDIRSPGLGDTAMYLCATSRDPQGEKLFFGSGTQLSVL.

CDR3 bases: TGTGCCAGCTCACCATATAAGGGCAGGGACTCCGAGCAGTACTTC. It encodes CASSPYKGRDSEQYF. The rearrangement joins TRBV18 to TRBJ2-7; weak D call: TRBD2 (6 bases). Deletions cut 2 bases from V and 6 bases from J, with 17 bases between. Germline CDR1 KGHSH, CDR2 LQKENI. The CDR3 contains 15 residues.

The chain couples TRBV7-2 to TRBJ1-1; 7 nucleotides line up with TRBD1. This CDR3 is built from 17 residues. The germline CDR1 and CDR2 sequences are SGHTA and FQGNSA. V was pared by 5 bases and J by 6 bases, with 18 bases of the junction left unmatched. The CDR3 protein is CASSLGLGGGRGSEAFF. CDR3 DNA: TGTGCCAGCAGCCTTGGTTTAGGAGGGGGCCGTGGGTCTGAAGCTTTCTTT. Full variable domain (missing parts from reference TRBV7-2 and TRBJ1-1): GAGVSQSPSNKVTEKGKDVELRCDPISGHTALYWYRQSLGQGLEFLIYFQGNSAPDKSGLPSDRFSAERTGGSVSTLTIQRTQQEDSAVYLCASSLGLGGGRGSEAFFGQGTRLTVV.

This clone was seen only a few times. V is TRBV19 and J is TRBJ1-2; the match to TRBD1 covers 8 bases. Unmatched junction bases numbered 12, after V lost 0 bases and J lost 3 bases. Germline V CDR1 and CDR2: LNHDA, SQIVND (reference sequence). CDR3 length equals 18 residues. The CDR3, as DNA: TGTGCCAGTAGTATAGACCGAAGGCGACAGGGGTTTGACTATGGCTACACCTTC. It is translated as CASSIDRRRQGFDYGYTF.

The rearrangement links TRBV5-6 to TRBJ2-3; TRBD2 might be the D (6 bases). Trimming left V 0 bases short and J 4 bases short, with 12 bases between. Germline assignment: CDR1 SGHDT and CDR2 YYEEEE. This CDR3 region has 15 residues. The CDR3 region has the DNA TGTGCCAGCAGCTTGGGCGGATCGGGGGCAGATACGCAGTATTTT. Translation: CASSLGGSGADTQYF.

This chain connects TRBV7-8 to TRBJ2-1, with 9 positions matching TRBD1. Germline V gene lookup returns CDR1 SGHVS and CDR2 FQNEAQ. With V trimmed by 5 bases and J by 7 bases, 9 bases remained unmatched. This CDR3 region has 15 residues. This CDR3 is CASSAGTGLGNEQFF. CDR3 sequence (DNA): TGTGCCAGCAGCGCCGGGACAGGGCTGGGGAATGAGCAGTTCTTC.

The chain joins TRBV29-1 to TRBJ1-2; no reliable D call. This CDR3 has 12 residues. The V end lost 7 bases, the J end lost 5 bases, and 14 bases lay between the germline ends. CDR1 and CDR2 (germline): SQVTM, ANQGSEA. CDR3 loop: CSAARTEYGYTF. CDR3 bases: TGCAGCGCCGCCCGGACCGAGTATGGCTACACCTTC.

The CDR3 bases are TGCGCCAGCAGCCAAGATGGGAGGGAAACCTACGAGCAGTACTTC. Translating it yields CASSQDGRETYEQYF. The rearrangement links TRBV4-3 to TRBJ2-7, with 7 bases fitting TRBD2. Germline-derived CDR1 and CDR2 are LGHNA and YSLEER. The junction had 4 bases not matched to a gene; V was cut back by 0 bases and J by 2 bases. This CDR3 is built from 15 residues.

The J gene is TRBJ2-1, the V gene TRBV9, with D perhaps being TRBD1 or TRBD2 (5 bases each). Germline lookup yields CDR1 SGDLS and CDR2 YYNGEE. There are 18 residues in the CDR3. The ends were cut back, 4 bases at V and 1 base at J, with 21 bases in the middle. CDR3 DNA sequence: TGTGCCAGCAGCCCGGGTTGGGGACCCTCCTTTTCCTACAATGAGCAGTTCTTC. Translating it yields CASSPGWGPSFSYNEQFF.

The CDR3 nucleotides read TGCAGCGTAGGGCCGGCGAGCAATCAGCCCCAGCATTTT. It translates to CSVGPASNQPQHF. This rearrangement joins TRBV29-1 to TRBJ1-5; no firm D call. The V gene lost 6 bases and the J gene lost 1 base, with 10 bases spanning the gap. CDR3 length equals 13 residues. Germline V gene lookup returns CDR1 SQVTM and CDR2 ANQGSEA.

This clone turned up a few times. The genes are TRBV4-3 and TRBJ1-1; D not certain. Trimming removed 6 bases at V and 8 bases at J, with 10 bases between. Looked up from germline, CDR1 is LGHNA and CDR2 is YSLEER. This CDR3 contains 11 residues. In nucleotides, the CDR3 is TGCGCCAGCAGGTGGGGAGCCGAAGCTTTCTTT. This translates into CASRWGAEAFF.

The rearrangement links TRBV6-1 to TRBJ1-5, with D unresolved. The V end lost 7 bases, the J end lost 1 base, and 14 bases lay between the germline ends. Germline CDR1 and CDR2: MNHNS and SASEGT. The CDR3 spans 15 residues. CDR3 sequence (DNA): TGTGCCAGCAACACACGTGAGGGCAGCAATCAGCCCCAGCATTTT. Translation: CASNTREGSNQPQHF.

This clone rates as medium-sized. J is TRBJ1-2 and V is TRBV29-1, with D possibly TRBD1 on 5 matching bases. This CDR3 spans 13 amino acids. In germline, CDR1 is SQVTM, CDR2 ANQGSEA. Trimming pared 1 base from V and 8 bases from J, leaving 14 bases between. DNA of the CDR3: TGCAGCGTTGAAGGCGTCGGGGGACGGGGCTACACCTTC. Translation gives CSVEGVGGRGYTF.

J is TRBJ2-3 and V is TRBV27, with 9 bases lining up with TRBD2. CDR3 length: 18 residues. The ends lost 3 bases at V and 3 bases at J; junction bases unmatched: 13. CDR1 and CDR2 (germline): MNHEY, SMNVEV (reference sequence). This CDR3 reads CASSFESGRQLQTDTQYF. The CDR3, as DNA: TGTGCCAGCAGTTTTGAAAGCGGGAGGCAGTTACAAACAGATACGCAGTATTTT.

DNA of the CDR3: TGTGCCAGCAGCGGGGTCTACGAGCAGTACTTC. Translating gives CASSGVYEQYF. The chain links TRBV28 to TRBJ2-7; possible D gene TRBD2, 5 bases. The germline V gene encodes CDR1 MDHEN and CDR2 SYDVKM. The CDR3 has 11 residues. V was pared by 6 bases and J by 3 bases, with 6 bases between.

The chain employs TRBV9 and TRBJ1-1; 7 nucleotides match TRBD1. The J segment lost 5 bases and the V segment lost 4 bases, leaving 2 bases of the junction unmatched. Germline V lookup: CDR1 SGDLS, CDR2 YYNGEE. The CDR3 contains 12 residues. The CDR3 spells CASSPQGTEAFF. The DNA for the CDR3 is TGTGCCAGCAGCCCACAGGGGACTGAAGCTTTCTTT.

This clone was detected only once. This sequence joins TRBV18 and TRBJ1-4; D is perhaps TRBD1 (5 bases). This CDR3 is 15 amino acids long. The V end was cut by 3 bases, the J end by 8 bases, with 16 bases between. Germline CDR1 KGHSH, CDR2 LQKENI. The CDR3 nucleotides read TGTGCCAGCTCACCCATGGGACGTACCGTGGAAAAACTGTTTTTT. Its protein product is CASSPMGRTVEKLFF.

The chain has TRBV7-9 and TRBJ2-3; 11 bases fit TRBD2. Germline CDR1 reads SEHNR; CDR2 reads FQNEAQ (reference sequence). This CDR3 is built from 16 residues. The ends lost 5 bases at V and 3 bases at J; junction bases unmatched: 7. CDR3 sequence (DNA): TGTGCCAGCAGCATCCGTAGCGGGGGGGCAACAGATACGCAGTATTTT. Translating it yields CASSIRSGGATDTQYF.

The chain joins TRBV27 to TRBJ2-1; tentatively, D is TRBD2 (5 bases). Looked up from germline, CDR1 is MNHEY and CDR2 is SMNVEV (reference sequence). There are 13 residues in the CDR3. Between the trimmed V and J ends, which lost 4 bases and 9 bases, there was a span of 13 bases. The CDR3, as DNA: TGTGCCAGCAGTTGGGCTAGGAGCGGTGAGCAGTTCTTC. This translates into CASSWARSGEQFF.

This sequence joins TRBV27 and TRBJ2-6; tentatively, D is TRBD1 (5 bases). V lost 4 bases to trimming and J lost 2 bases, with 6 bases between them. Germline V gives CDR1 MNHEY, CDR2 SMNVEV (reference sequence). The CDR3 length is 14 residues. CDR3 nucleotides: TGTGCCAGCAGTTCAGGGACTGGGGCCAACGTCCTGACTTTC. Translating it yields CASSSGTGANVLTF.

The chain combines TRBV4-3 with TRBJ1-1, with 8 bases matching TRBD1. V dropped 5 bases and J dropped 0; count of bases not matched to a gene: 8. The germline gives CDR1 LGHNA, CDR2 YSLEER. This CDR3 spans 16 amino acids. CDR3 bases: TGCGCCAGCAGCAAAGCTGGACAGGGCATGAACACTGAAGCTTTCTTT. This sequence encodes CASSKAGQGMNTEAFF.

This rearrangement joins TRBV20-1 to TRBJ1-1, with D perhaps matching TRBD1 (5 bases). The CDR3 length is 11 residues. V lost 3 bases, J lost 10 bases, and 12 bases lay in between. Germline CDR1 is DFQATT and CDR2 is SNEGSKA (reference sequence). The CDR3 DNA is TGCAGTGCTAGGTGGGGGGACGGAGCTTTCTTT. Protein: CSARWGDGAFF.

The V gene is TRBV27, the J gene TRBJ2-7; 9 bases match TRBD1. The CDR3 covers 15 residues. The germline gives CDR1 MNHEY, CDR2 SMNVEV (reference sequence). V lost 6 bases and J lost 4; bases outside the gene matches: 10. The CDR3 loop reads CASSFTGTGSYEQYF. The CDR3 coding sequence is TGTGCCAGCAGCTTCACCGGGACAGGGTCGTACGAGCAGTACTTC.

This clone came up once. This chain links TRBV7-2 with TRBJ2-2, with TRBD1 as a possible D gene (5 bases). Per the germline V gene, CDR1 is SGHTA and CDR2 is FQGNSA. Trimming pared 1 base from V and 7 bases from J, leaving 7 bases between. The CDR3 consists of 13 residues. CDR3 DNA sequence: TGTGCCAGCAGCTTAGGGGGCTACGGGGAGCTGTTTTTT. This gives the protein CASSLGGYGELFF.

The chain combines TRBV28 with TRBJ1-4, with 7 bases identical to TRBD1. The CDR3 extends over 16 amino acids. Looked up from germline, CDR1 is MDHEN and CDR2 is SYDVKM. Trimming removed 3 bases from V and 3 bases from J; junction bases left unmatched: 7. CDR3 DNA: TGTGCCAGCAGTTTTAGACAGGGTGATTCTAATGAAAAACTGTTTTTT. It translates to CASSFRQGDSNEKLFF. The full variable domain, its missing parts supplied by reference TRBV28 and TRBJ1-4, is DVKVTQSSRYLVKRTGEKVFLECVQDMDHENMFWYRQDPGLGLRLIYFSYDVKMKEKGDIPEGYSVSREKKERFSLILESASTNQTSMYLCASSFRQGDSNEKLFFGSGTQLSVL.

V and J are TRBV30 and TRBJ2-4, with TRBD2 identical over 8 bases. The germline CDR1 and CDR2 sequences are GTSNPN and SVGIG (reference sequence). CDR3 length: 15 residues. The junction had 5 bases not matched to a gene; V was cut back by 0 bases and J by 4 bases. The CDR3 region is CAWSVPSGLKNIQYF. In nucleotides, the CDR3 is TGTGCCTGGAGTGTACCTAGCGGGTTGAAAAACATTCAGTACTTC.